The clone carrying this TCR beta chain was seen a single time. Its target is not known. This sample is part of a study of vaccination effects on CD4 cells after COVID-19. Study-wide results and caveats: Only a single clone (1 of 255 vaccine-induced clones in healthy vaccinees) cross-reacted with common cold coronaviruses. Convalescent patients were scarce in the study, and it lacked early post-infection timepoints.

Measured with immunoSEQ multiplex PCR; TCRdb has only the in-frame clones, and not every one. The table lists tens of thousands of clones, about 74% of them singletons. At the end of about 10 days of culture, CD4+ T cells were isolated. Having tested negative for nucleocapsid antibodies, the vaccine recipients showed no prior SARS-CoV-2 infection. Trimming took off 0 bases at V and 5 bases at J, with 11 bases between the two ends. The CDR3 is 15 residues long. In germline, CDR1 is SGDLS, CDR2 YYNGEE. The starting material was CD4+ T cells from PBMCs cultured without peptide, obtained before COVID-19 vaccination. The clonotype originates from a human donor who received a COVID-19 vaccine. This chain uses TRBV9 with TRBJ2-2; tentatively, D is TRBD2 (6 bases). The CDR3 spells CASSVVGGRTGELFF. The CDR3 coding sequence is TGTGCCAGCAGCGTAGTGGGGGGAAGAACCGGGGAGCTGTTTTTT.